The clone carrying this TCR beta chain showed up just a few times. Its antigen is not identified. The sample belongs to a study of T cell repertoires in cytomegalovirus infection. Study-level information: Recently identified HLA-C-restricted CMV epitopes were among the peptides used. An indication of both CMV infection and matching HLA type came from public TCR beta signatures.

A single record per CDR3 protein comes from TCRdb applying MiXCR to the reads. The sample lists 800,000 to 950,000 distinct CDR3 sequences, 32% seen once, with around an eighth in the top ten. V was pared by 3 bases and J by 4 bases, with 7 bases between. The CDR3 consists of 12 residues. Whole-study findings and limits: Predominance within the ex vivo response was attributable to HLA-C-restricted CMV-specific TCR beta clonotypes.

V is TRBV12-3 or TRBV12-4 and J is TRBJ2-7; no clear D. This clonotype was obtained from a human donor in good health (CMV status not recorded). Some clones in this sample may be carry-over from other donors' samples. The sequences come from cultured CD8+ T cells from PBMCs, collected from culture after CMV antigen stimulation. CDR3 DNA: TGTGCCAGCAGTTTTATTGTTTACGAGCAGTACTTC. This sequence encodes CASSFIVYEQYF.